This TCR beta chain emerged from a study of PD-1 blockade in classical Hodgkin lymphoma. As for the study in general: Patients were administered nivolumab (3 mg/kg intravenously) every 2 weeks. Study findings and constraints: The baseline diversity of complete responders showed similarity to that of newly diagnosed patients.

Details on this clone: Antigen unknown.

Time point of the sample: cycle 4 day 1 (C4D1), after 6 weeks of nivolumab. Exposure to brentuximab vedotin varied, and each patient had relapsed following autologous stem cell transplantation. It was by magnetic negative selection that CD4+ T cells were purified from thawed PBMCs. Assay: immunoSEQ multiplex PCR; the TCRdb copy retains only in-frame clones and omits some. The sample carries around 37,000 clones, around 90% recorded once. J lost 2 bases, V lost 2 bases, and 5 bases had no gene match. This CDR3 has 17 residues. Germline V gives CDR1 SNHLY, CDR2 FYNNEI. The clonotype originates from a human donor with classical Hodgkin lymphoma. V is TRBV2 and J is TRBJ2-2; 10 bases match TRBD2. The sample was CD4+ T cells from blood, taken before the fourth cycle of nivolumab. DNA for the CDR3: TGTGCCAGCAGTGAACCGACTAGCGGGCCTAACACCGGGGAGCTGTTTTTT. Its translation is CASSEPTSGPNTGELFF.